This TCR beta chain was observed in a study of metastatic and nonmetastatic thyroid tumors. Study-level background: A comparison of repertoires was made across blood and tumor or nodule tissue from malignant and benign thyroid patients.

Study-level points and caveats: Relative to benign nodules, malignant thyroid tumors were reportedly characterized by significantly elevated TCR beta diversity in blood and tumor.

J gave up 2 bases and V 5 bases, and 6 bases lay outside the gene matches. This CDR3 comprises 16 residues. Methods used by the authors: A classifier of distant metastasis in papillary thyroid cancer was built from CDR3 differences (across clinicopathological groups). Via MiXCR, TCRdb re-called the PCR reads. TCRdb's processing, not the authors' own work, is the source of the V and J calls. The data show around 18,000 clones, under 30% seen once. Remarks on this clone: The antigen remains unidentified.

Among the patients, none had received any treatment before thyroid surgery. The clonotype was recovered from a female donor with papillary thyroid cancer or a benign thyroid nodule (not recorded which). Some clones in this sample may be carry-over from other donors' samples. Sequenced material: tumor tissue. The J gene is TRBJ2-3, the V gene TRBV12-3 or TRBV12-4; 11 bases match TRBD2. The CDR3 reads CASSPGTSGLTDTQYF. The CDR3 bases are TGTGCCAGCAGTCCGGGGACTAGCGGCCTCACAGATACGCAGTATTTT.